The clone carrying this T cell receptor (beta chain) came up once. Its antigen is currently unknown. This sample was included in a study of brain T cells in children with intractable seizures. Study-level findings and limits: HCMV serostatus was not known, and viral specificity came from CDR3 similarity only. Absence of clones before surgery may stem from lower sequencing depth.

Time point of the sample: blood from clinic visit 5 months post-surgery; TSC patient then seizure free. The sequenced cases were selected for having the highest brain T cell transcript signatures. Before surgery, patients took at least one anti-epileptic drug. Measured with immunoSEQ multiplex PCR; TCRdb has only the in-frame clones, and not every one. The sample has about 320,000 clones; about 93% are singletons. This receptor was obtained from a boy less than two years old with tuberous sclerosis and intractable seizures. The material sequenced was peripheral blood, taken around 5 months after surgery.

The CDR3 loop is CASSHGDSRGEQYF. In DNA form, the CDR3 reads TGTGCCAGCAGCCACGGGGACTCCCGAGGAGAGCAGTACTTC. This chain links TRBV4-2 with TRBJ2-7, with a tentative D call TRBD2 (6 bases). CDR3 length equals 14 residues. The V end was cut by 3 bases, the J end by 7 bases, with 16 bases between. The V gene's germline CDR1 is LGHNA and CDR2 YNFKEQ.